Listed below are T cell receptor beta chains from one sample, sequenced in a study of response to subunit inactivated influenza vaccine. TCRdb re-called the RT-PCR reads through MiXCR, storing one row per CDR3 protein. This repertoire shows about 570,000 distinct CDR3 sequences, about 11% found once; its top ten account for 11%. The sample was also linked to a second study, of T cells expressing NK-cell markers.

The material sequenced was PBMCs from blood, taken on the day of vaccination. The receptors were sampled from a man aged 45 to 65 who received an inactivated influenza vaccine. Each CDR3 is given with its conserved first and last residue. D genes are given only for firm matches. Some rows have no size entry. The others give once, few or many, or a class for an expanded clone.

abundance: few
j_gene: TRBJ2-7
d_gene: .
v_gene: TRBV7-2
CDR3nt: TGTGCCAGCAGCCCGATGTCCGTCTACGAGCAGTACTTC
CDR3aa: CASSPMSVYEQYF

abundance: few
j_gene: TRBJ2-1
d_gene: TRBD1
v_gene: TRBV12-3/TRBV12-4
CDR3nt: TGTGCCAGCATCACAGGGGGCTCGACCTACAATGAGCAGTTCTTC
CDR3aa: CASITGGSTYNEQFF

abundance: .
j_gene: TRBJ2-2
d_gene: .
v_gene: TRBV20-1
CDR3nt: TGCAGTGCTTCCCCCGGGCATAACACCGGGGAGCTGTTTTTT
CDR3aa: CSASPGHNTGELFF

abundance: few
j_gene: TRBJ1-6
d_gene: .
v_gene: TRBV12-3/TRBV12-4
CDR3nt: TGTGCCAGCAGTTCCCCGTCCTCACCCCTCCACTTT
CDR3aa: CASSSPSSPLHF

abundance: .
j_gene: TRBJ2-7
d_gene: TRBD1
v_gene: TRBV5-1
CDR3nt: TGCGCCAGCAGCTTGGCTCTCGGGACAGGCCACCTAACTTACTACGAGCAGTACTTC
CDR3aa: CASSLALGTGHLTYYEQYF

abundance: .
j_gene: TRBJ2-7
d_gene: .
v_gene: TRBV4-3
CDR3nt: TGCGCCAGCAGCCAAGATCCGGAGGGATCCTACGAGCAGTACTTC
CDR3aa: CASSQDPEGSYEQYF

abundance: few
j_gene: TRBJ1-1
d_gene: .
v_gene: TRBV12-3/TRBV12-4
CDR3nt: TGTGCCAGCAGCCTTTACAGGGCGAACACTGAAGCTTTCTTT
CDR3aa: CASSLYRANTEAFF

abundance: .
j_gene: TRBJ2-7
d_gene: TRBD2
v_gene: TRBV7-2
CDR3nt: TGTGCCAGCAGCTCCGGACTAGCGGGATCTGGCGAGCAGTACTTC
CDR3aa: CASSSGLAGSGEQYF

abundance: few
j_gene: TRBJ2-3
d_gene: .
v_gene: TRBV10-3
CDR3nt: TGTGCCATCAGTGAGTCCGGCACAGATACGCAGTATTTT
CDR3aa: CAISESGTDTQYF

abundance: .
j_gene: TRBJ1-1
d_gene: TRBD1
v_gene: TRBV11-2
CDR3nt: TGTGCCAGCAGACCCGTCCCAGGGGGCGTTGGCACTGAAGCTTTCTTT
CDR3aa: CASRPVPGGVGTEAFF

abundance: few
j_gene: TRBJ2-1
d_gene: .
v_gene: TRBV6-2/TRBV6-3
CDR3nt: TGTGCCAGCAGTTACACCACGCGGAATGAGCAGTTCTTC
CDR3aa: CASSYTTRNEQFF

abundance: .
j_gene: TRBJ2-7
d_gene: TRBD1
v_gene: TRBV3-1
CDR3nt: TGTGCCAGCAGCCAACCTTCCGGGACAGGCTTTTACGAGCAGTACTTC
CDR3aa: CASSQPSGTGFYEQYF

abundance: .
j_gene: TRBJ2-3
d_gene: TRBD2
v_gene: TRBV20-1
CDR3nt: TGCAGTGCTAGAGGTCCGGGACTAGCGGGAAGCACAGATACGCAGTATTTT
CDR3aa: CSARGPGLAGSTDTQYF

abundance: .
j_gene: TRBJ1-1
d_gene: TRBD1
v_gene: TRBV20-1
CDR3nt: TGCAGTGCGCCAAGGATGGACAGGATGAACACTGAAGCTTTCTTT
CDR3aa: CSAPRMDRMNTEAFF

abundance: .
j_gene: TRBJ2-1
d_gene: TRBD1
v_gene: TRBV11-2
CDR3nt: TGTGCCAGCAGCCGAGGGCAGGGGGTGCAGTTCTTC
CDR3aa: CASSRGQGVQFF

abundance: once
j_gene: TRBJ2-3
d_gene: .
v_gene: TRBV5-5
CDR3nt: TGTGCCAGCAGCCCTATTGGGGGCGGGGGCACAGATACGCAGTATTTT
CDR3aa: CASSPIGGGGTDTQYF

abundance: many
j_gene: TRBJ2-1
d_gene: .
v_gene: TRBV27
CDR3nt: TGTGCCAGCAGAGAAGGGTACAATGAGCAGTTCTTC
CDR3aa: CASREGYNEQFF

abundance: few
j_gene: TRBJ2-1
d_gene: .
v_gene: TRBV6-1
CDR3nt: TGTGCCAGCAGGGGCCCCACCGCCCATGAGCAGTTCTTC
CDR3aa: CASRGPTAHEQFF

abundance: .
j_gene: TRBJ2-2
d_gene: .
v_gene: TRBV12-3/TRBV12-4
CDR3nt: TGTGCCAGCAGTTTAGCCCCACAAGGGGCCGGGGAGCTGTTTTTT
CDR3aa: CASSLAPQGAGELFF

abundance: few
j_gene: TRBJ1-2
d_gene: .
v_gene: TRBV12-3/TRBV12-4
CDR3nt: TGTGCCAGCAGGGCGGGGTTAGCTAACTATGGCTACACCTTC
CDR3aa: CASRAGLANYGYTF

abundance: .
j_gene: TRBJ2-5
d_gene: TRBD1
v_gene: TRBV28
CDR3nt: TGTGCCAGCAGTCCAGACAGGGTGGAGGAGACCCAGTACTTC
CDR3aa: CASSPDRVEETQYF

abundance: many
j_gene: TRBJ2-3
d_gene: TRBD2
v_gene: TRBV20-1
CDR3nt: TGCAGTGCTAGAGATGAGTCCGGGAGGACAGATACGCAGTATTTT
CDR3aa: CSARDESGRTDTQYF

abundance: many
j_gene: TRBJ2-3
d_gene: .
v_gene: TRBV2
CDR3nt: TGTGCCAGCAGTGAATCAAGGAGCTGGAGTAGCACAGATACGCAGTATTTT
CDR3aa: CASSESRSWSSTDTQYF

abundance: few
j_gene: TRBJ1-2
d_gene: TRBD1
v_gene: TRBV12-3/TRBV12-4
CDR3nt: TGTGCCAGCAGTACGCTTGAGGGGGCTGGTGGCTACACCTTC
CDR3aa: CASSTLEGAGGYTF

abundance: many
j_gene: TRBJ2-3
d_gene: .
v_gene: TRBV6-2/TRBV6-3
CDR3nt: TGTGCCAGCAGTAAATGGGAGAGGCAGTCCTATTTT
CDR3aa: CASSKWERQSYF

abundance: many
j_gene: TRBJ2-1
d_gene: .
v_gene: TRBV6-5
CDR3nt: TGTGCCAGCAGTTACGGTACGGGATGGACAAGAGAGCAGTTCTTC
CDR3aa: CASSYGTGWTREQFF

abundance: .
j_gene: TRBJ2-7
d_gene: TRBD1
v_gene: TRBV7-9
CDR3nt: TGTGCCAGCAGCTTACCCTCGGACAGGGGCGACGAGCAGTACTTC
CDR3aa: CASSLPSDRGDEQYF

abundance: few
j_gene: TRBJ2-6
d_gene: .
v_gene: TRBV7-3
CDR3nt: TGTGCCAGCAGCTTCGCGTACTCTGGGGCCAACGTCCTGACTTTC
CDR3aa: CASSFAYSGANVLTF

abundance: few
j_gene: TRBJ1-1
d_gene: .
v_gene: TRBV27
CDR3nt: TGTGCCAGCAGCTTGGGACCTATCACTGAAGCTTTCTTT
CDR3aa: CASSLGPITEAFF

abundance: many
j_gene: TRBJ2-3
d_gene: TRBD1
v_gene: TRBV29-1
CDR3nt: TGCAGCGTTGGGACAGGGGTTGCAGATACGCAGTATTTT
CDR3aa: CSVGTGVADTQYF

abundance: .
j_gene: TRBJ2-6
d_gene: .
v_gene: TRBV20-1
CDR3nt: TGCAGTGCTAAACGACCCTCTGGGGCCAACGTCCTGACTTTC
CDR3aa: CSAKRPSGANVLTF

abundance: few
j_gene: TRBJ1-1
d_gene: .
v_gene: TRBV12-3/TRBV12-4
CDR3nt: TGTGCCAGCAGTTCGTCAGGGGCGGTGAACACTGAAGCTTTCTTT
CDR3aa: CASSSSGAVNTEAFF

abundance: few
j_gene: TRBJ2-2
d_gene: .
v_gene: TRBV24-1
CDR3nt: TGTGCCACCAGTGTCGGGCAGACCCACACCGGGGAGCTGTTTTTT
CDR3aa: CATSVGQTHTGELFF

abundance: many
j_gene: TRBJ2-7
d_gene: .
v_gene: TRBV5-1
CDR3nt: TGCGCCAGCAGCTTGGGAAACTCCTACGAGCAGTACTTC
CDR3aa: CASSLGNSYEQYF

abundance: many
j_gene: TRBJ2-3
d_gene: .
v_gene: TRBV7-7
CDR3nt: TGTGCCAGCAGCTTAGCGGGGGTGGCAGATACGCAGTATTTT
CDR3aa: CASSLAGVADTQYF

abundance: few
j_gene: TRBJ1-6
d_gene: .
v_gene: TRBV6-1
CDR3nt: TGTGCCAGCAGTCTCCGGGACACGAGCTCCTATAATTCACCCCTCCACTTT
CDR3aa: CASSLRDTSSYNSPLHF